Below, one TCR beta chain is given with its context. Antigen unknown. Between the trimmed V and J ends, which lost 1 base and 0 bases, there was a span of 18 bases. This CDR3 has 18 residues. Germline V CDR1 and CDR2: MGHRA, YSYEKL. This sample was taken from a study of cytomegalovirus exposure and HLA in healthy donors. Study as a whole: Around four fifths of more than 300 genotyped donors fell in the Caucasian-associated ancestry cluster. Overall study results and limits: Researchers reported that a few CMV-associated chains were confirmed in vitro as CMV antigen-specific. Earlier results showed most TCR beta V segments being productive about 90% or about 30% of the time.

A multiplex PCR was run with 60 Vbeta primers and 13 Jbeta primers. Using immunoSEQ multiplex PCR, the repertoire was profiled, and TCRdb retains in-frame clones only, with some absent. The sample has 150,000 to 200,000 clones, around three quarters seen once. The receptor was isolated from a woman in her twenties or thirties in good health and CMV-seropositive. The rearrangement links TRBV4-1 to TRBJ1-1; tentative D call: TRBD1 (5 bases). Sequencing used PBMCs. The CDR3 DNA is TGCGCCAGCAGCCAAGGAGCTCGGGGGATTAAGCTGAACACTGAAGCTTTCTTT. It specifies CASSQGARGIKLNTEAFF.